Below, one T cell receptor beta chain is given with its context. The CDR3 extends over 15 amino acids. The trim removed 4 bases at V and 2 bases at J, leaving 5 bases unmatched. Germline CDR1 and CDR2: KGHSH and LQKENI. Per the original methods: Reference gene primers were amplified, and this amplification served to estimate nucleated cell counts. Repertoires were generated with immunoSEQ multiplex PCR, while TCRdb's copy carries only in-frame clones and drops some. The DNA gave D and trimming, while V, J and clone size come from that table. The sample contains fewer than 150,000 clones, 70% to 90% of which appear only once. The sample originates from a study of blood T cell repertoires in COVID-19. For the study at large: Samples taken during acute and convalescent COVID-19 were collected in the United States, Italy and Spain. Nucleic acid was either cDNA or gDNA, and it came from T cells, B-cell-depleted T cells, or PBMCs.

This chain joins TRBV18 and TRBJ2-1; 7 positions agree with TRBD2. Source material: peripheral blood. The receptor's source is a man aged 35-49 years with acute or convalescent COVID-19. The CDR3 sequence is CASSLLGGTYNEQFF. For the CDR3, the DNA is TGTGCCAGCTCACTACTGGGGGGGACCTACAATGAGCAGTTCTTC. Supplemented by reference TRBV18 and TRBJ2-1, the full variable domain reads NAGVMQNPRHLVRRRGQEARLRCSPMKGHSHVYWYRQLPEEGLKFMVYLQKENIIDESGMPKERFSAEFPKEGPSILRIQQVVRGDSAAYFCASSLLGGTYNEQFFGPGTRLTVL.